One and the same sample provided the 15 T cell receptor beta chains below, sequenced in a study of T cell responses to AZD1222 COVID-19 vaccine. TCRdb's table, derived via immunoSEQ multiplex PCR, lists solely in-frame clones and lacks some. Here the sample spans about 130,000 clones, over 80% being singletons. Material: peripheral blood, obtained on day 0 of AZD1222 vaccination. These receptors all stem from an adult in good health.

This sequence joins TRBV11-1 and TRBJ1-1; perhaps TRBD1 as D (6 bases). Trimming removed 4 bases from V and 3 bases from J, with 9 bases in between. Per the germline V gene, CDR1 is SGHAT and CDR2 is FQDESV (reference sequence). CDR3 length: 13 residues. CDR3 in amino acids: CASSYNRDTEAFF. CDR3 DNA: TGTGCCAGCAGCTATAACAGGGACACTGAAGCTTTCTTT.

This clone was detected a few times. This rearrangement joins TRBV7-8 to TRBJ2-3; D unresolved. Deletions cut 5 bases from V and 2 bases from J, with 2 bases between. The CDR3 is 11 residues long. Germline V gene lookup returns CDR1 SGHVS and CDR2 FQNEAQ. The CDR3 loop is CASSVTDTQYF. The CDR3 coding sequence is TGTGCCAGCAGCGTCACAGATACGCAGTATTTT.

A single count supports this clone. The V and J genes are TRBV10-1 and TRBJ1-2, with D hard to call. Trimming took 3 bases from V and 8 from J, leaving 19 bases between them. Germline CDR1 reads WNHNN; CDR2 reads SYGVQD (reference sequence). CDR3 size: 15 residues. The CDR3 DNA is TGCGCCAGCAGTGATCTGACCCTCGGGAGTAGCGGCTACACCTTC. This sequence encodes CASSDLTLGSSGYTF.

The chain carries TRBV19 and TRBJ1-3, with D perhaps TRBD1 (6 bases). The CDR3 runs 14 residues. The V and J ends lost 6 bases and 3 bases respectively, with 12 bases between them. The germline gives CDR1 LNHDA, CDR2 SQIVND (reference sequence). The CDR3 coding sequence is TGTGCCAGTAGAACAGGGATATTTGGAAACACCATATATTTT. This translates into CASRTGIFGNTIYF.

J is TRBJ1-1 and V is TRBV29-1, with TRBD1 matching over 7 bases. Germline V gene sequence: CDR1 SQVTM, CDR2 ANQGSEA. CDR3 size: 10 residues. The DNA for the CDR3 is TGCAGGTACAGGGGATCTGAAGCTTTCTTT. Protein sequence: CRYRGSEAFF. Looking up the rest from reference TRBV29-1 and TRBJ1-1 gives the full variable domain: SAVISQKPSRDICQRGTSLTIQCQVDSQVTMMFWYRQQPGQSLTLIATANQGSEATYESGFVIDKFPISRPNLTFSTLTVSNMSPEDSSIYLCRYRGSEAFFGQGTRLTVV.

The chain couples TRBV4-3 to TRBJ2-1; 9 bases are shared with TRBD1. CDR1 is LGHNA and CDR2 is YSLEER in the germline V gene. J lost 4 bases, V lost 1 base, and 8 bases had no gene match. This CDR3 is built from 17 residues. The CDR3 DNA reads as TGCGCCAGCAGCCAAGCTTTGGGGACAGGGCCTTACAATGAGCAGTTCTTC. Encoded protein: CASSQALGTGPYNEQFF.

This CDR3 reads CASSLGLAGVTDTQYF. The CDR3 nucleotides read TGTGCCAGCAGCTTGGGACTAGCGGGAGTCACAGATACGCAGTATTTT. V usage is TRBV7-2 and J usage is TRBJ2-3, with 14 nucleotides matching TRBD2. The CDR3 consists of 16 residues. Germline V gene data show CDR1 as SGHTA and CDR2 as FQGNSA. With V trimmed by 3 bases and J by 2 bases, 1 base remained unmatched. The entire variable domain, with the rest obtained from reference TRBV7-2 and TRBJ2-3, is as follows: GAGVSQSPSNKVTEKGKDVELRCDPISGHTALYWYRQSLGQGLEFLIYFQGNSAPDKSGLPSDRFSAERTGGSVSTLTIQRTQQEDSAVYLCASSLGLAGVTDTQYFGPGTRLTVL.

The rearrangement joins TRBV5-6 to TRBJ2-4, with a weak D call TRBD1 (6 bases). V was cut by 2 bases and J by 9 bases, with 12 bases left in between. The CDR3 covers 13 residues. Germline CDR1 and CDR2: SGHDT and YYEEEE. The CDR3 DNA sequence: TGTGCCAGCAGCTTAACAGGGCAAGCCATTCAGTACTTC. Translation: CASSLTGQAIQYF.

The chain links TRBV11-3 to TRBJ2-7, with D unclear. The germline V gene has CDR1 SGHNT and CDR2 YENEEA. This CDR3 comprises 12 residues. V gave up 5 bases and J gave up 3 bases, with 8 bases separating them. The CDR3 loop reads CASSPAVYEQYF. The CDR3 DNA sequence: TGTGCCAGCAGCCCGGCGGTCTACGAGCAGTACTTC.

V usage is TRBV3-1 (or the pseudogene TRBV3-2) and J usage is TRBJ1-2; 9 bases align to TRBD1. Losses at the gene ends were 6 bases for V and 2 bases for J; bases not matched to a gene: 4. Germline V lookup: CDR1 LGHDT, CDR2 YNNKEL (reference sequence). The CDR3 is 14 amino acids. This chain's CDR3 is CASSRQGVNYGYTF. The DNA for the CDR3 is TGTGCCAGCAGTCGACAGGGGGTGAACTATGGCTACACCTTC.

The chain recombines TRBV27 with TRBJ2-2; D possibly matches TRBD1 or TRBD2 (5 bases each). With 1 base removed from V and 4 bases from J, the gap between germline ends came to 10 bases. The CDR3 loop spans 15 amino acids. CDR1 and CDR2 from the germline V gene are MNHEY and SMNVEV (reference sequence). CDR3 protein: CASSLYGAVTGELFF. In DNA form, the CDR3 reads TGTGCCAGCAGTTTATACGGGGCGGTCACCGGGGAGCTGTTTTTT.

The rearrangement links TRBV10-3 to TRBJ1-2; D is possibly TRBD1 (5 bases). Looked up from germline, CDR1 is ENHRY and CDR2 is SYGVKD. V was pared by 0 bases and J by 4 bases, with 15 bases between. The CDR3 length is 16 residues. The DNA of the CDR3 is TGTGCCATCAGTGAGTCTTCCGGACTGGGGGTCTATGGCTACACCTTC. Amino acid sequence: CAISESSGLGVYGYTF.

In its sample, this clone was seen once. The chain combines TRBV7-8 with TRBJ1-2, with D tentatively TRBD1 (5 bases). Trimming stripped 5 bases from V and 3 bases from J, with 13 bases between. Germline V gene sequence: CDR1 SGHVS, CDR2 FQNEAQ. The CDR3 has 14 amino acids. Here the CDR3 DNA reads TGTGCCAGCAGCCCCGGGATGGGGGACTATGGCTACACCTTC. Its protein is CASSPGMGDYGYTF.

This clone has more than one count but fewer than ten. The chain joins TRBV24-1 to TRBJ2-5; D may be TRBD2 (5 bases). The germline V gene encodes CDR1 KGHDR and CDR2 SFDVKD. V was trimmed by 2 bases and J by 5 bases, leaving 8 bases between them. There are 13 residues in the CDR3. The DNA of the CDR3 is TGTGCCACCAGTGATTACGGGGTGGAGACCCAGTACTTC. As protein: CATSDYGVETQYF.

The CDR3 DNA follows: TGTGCCAGTAGTCCGAACAGGGGGCGCCGGCCGAACACTGAAGCTTTCTTT. It translates to CASSPNRGRRPNTEAFF. The chain couples TRBV19 to TRBJ1-1; 9 nucleotides agree with TRBD1. Germline V gene sequence: CDR1 LNHDA, CDR2 SQIVND (reference sequence). V was clipped by 5 bases and J by 1 base; unmatched bases: 11. This CDR3 has 17 residues.